What follows are 31 T cell receptor beta chains derived from one specimen sequenced in a study of blood T cells in healthy people across ages. A second PCR of 7 to 11 cycles used a sample-barcoded 5' primer and a J-beta primer mix. TCRdb called the 5' RACE reads again in MiXCR, with one record for every CDR3 protein. The table records about 640,000 distinct CDR3 sequences, around 41% of them present only once. The sequenced sample was blood. Receptors originate from an elderly man in good health.

This sequence joins TRBV24-1 and TRBJ2-3; weak D call: TRBD2 (6 bases). The germline V gene encodes CDR1 KGHDR and CDR2 SFDVKD. This CDR3 is 11 amino acids long. V was clipped by 10 bases and J by 5 bases, with 9 bases between them. The CDR3 region has the DNA TGTGCCACGGAGGGGATAGATACGCAGTATTTT. Its protein product is CATEGIDTQYF.

This chain joins TRBV20-1 and TRBJ2-3, with 8 bases lining up with TRBD2. The CDR3 sequence is 15 residues long. Germline loops: CDR1 DFQATT, CDR2 SNEGSKA (reference sequence). V was pared by 0 bases and J by 5 bases, with 7 bases of the junction left unmatched. The CDR3 loop reads CSARDPLAGGDTQYF. The CDR3 nucleotides read TGCAGTGCTAGAGATCCCCTTGCGGGGGGAGATACGCAGTATTTT.

The chain employs TRBV20-1 and TRBJ1-5; possible D gene TRBD1, 5 bases. Trimming stripped 1 base from V and 4 bases from J, with 8 bases between. Germline V CDR1 and CDR2: DFQATT, SNEGSKA (reference sequence). This CDR3 contains 13 residues. The CDR3, as DNA: TGCAGTGCTAGAGGGACACCTAATCAGCCCCAGCATTTT. Translated, it gives CSARGTPNQPQHF.

The V call is TRBV20-1, the J call TRBJ1-1; a possible D gene is TRBD1 (6 bases). V gave up 1 base and J gave up 1 base, with 10 bases separating them. The CDR3 contains 14 residues. Germline-derived CDR1 and CDR2 are DFQATT and SNEGSKA (reference sequence). CDR3 sequence: CSARVQGWNTEAFF. CDR3 DNA: TGCAGTGCTAGAGTGCAGGGGTGGAACACTGAAGCTTTCTTT.

CDR3 coding DNA: TGTGCCAGCAGCCGACCCCTAGCGGGAACGTCCAATGAGCAGTTCTTC. Protein: CASSRPLAGTSNEQFF. The rearrangement joins TRBV5-5 to TRBJ2-1; 9 bases map to TRBD2. CDR3 size: 16 residues. J gave up 6 bases and V 4 bases, and 11 bases lay outside the gene matches. Germline lookup yields CDR1 SGHKS and CDR2 YYEKEE (reference sequence). Filled out from reference TRBV5-5 and TRBJ2-1, the complete variable domain reads DAGVTQSPTHLIKTRGQQVTLRCSPISGHKSVSWYQQVLGQGPQFIFQYYEKEERGRGNFPDRFSARQFPNYSSELNVNALLLGDSALYLCASSRPLAGTSNEQFFGPGTRLTVL.

The chain links TRBV20-1 to TRBJ2-3; TRBD2 is a possible D gene (6 bases). Between the trimmed V and J ends, which lost 0 bases and 2 bases, there was a span of 9 bases. Germline CDR1 DFQATT, CDR2 SNEGSKA (reference sequence). The CDR3 spans 14 residues. The CDR3 nucleotides are TGCAGTGCTAGAGATCGGGACTTCACAGATACGCAGTATTTT. This codes for CSARDRDFTDTQYF.

The rearrangement links TRBV20-1 to TRBJ2-4; possibly TRBD1 for D (5 bases). Germline V gene data show CDR1 as DFQATT and CDR2 as SNEGSKA (reference sequence). The CDR3 loop spans 14 amino acids. Trimming cost V 0 bases and J 8 bases, with 14 bases left between them. CDR3 DNA sequence: TGCAGTGCTAGAGAGCCCAGCCAGGGATACATTCAGTACTTC. It encodes CSAREPSQGYIQYF.

The CDR3 DNA is TGTGCCAGCAGCCAAGGGTACGGGTCACGGTACGAGCAGTACTTC. Protein: CASSQGYGSRYEQYF. V usage is TRBV14 and J usage is TRBJ2-7; D is uncertain. CDR1 SGHDN and CDR2 FVKESK come from the germline V gene. The V end lost 1 base, the J end lost 4 bases, and 14 bases lay between the germline ends. This CDR3 contains 15 residues.

V and J are TRBV7-3 and TRBJ2-3; 10 nucleotides align to TRBD2. Germline CDR1 reads SGHTA; CDR2 reads FQGTGA. V was pared by 2 bases and J by 5 bases, with 7 bases of the junction left unmatched. The CDR3 is 16 amino acids. CDR3 residues: CASSLGSGRARDTQYF. The CDR3 DNA is TGTGCCAGCAGCTTAGGGAGCGGGAGGGCCAGAGATACGCAGTATTTT.

In DNA, the CDR3 is TGTGCCTGGGGGACTAGCGGGAGAACCCAGTACTTC. Its protein is CAWGTSGRTQYF. J is TRBJ2-7 and V is TRBV30; TRBD2 aligns across 14 bases. The trim removed 5 bases at V and 10 bases at J, leaving 4 bases unmatched. This CDR3 comprises 12 residues. In germline, CDR1 is GTSNPN, CDR2 SVGIG (reference sequence).

Notes on this clonotype: The junction departs from the called germline gene at one end, perhaps through a read error. This rearrangement joins TRBV6-1 to TRBJ1-2; D gene uncertain. CDR3 length: 13 amino acids. The germline V gene encodes CDR1 MNHNS and CDR2 SASEGT. The CDR3 DNA sequence: TGTGCCAGCAGTGAACCCCGGAACTATCGCTACACCTTC. Encoded protein: CASSEPRNYRYTF.

This clonotype was observed a handful of times. This chain uses TRBV7-2 with TRBJ2-1, with 10 nucleotides matching TRBD1. After removal of 5 bases from V and 5 bases from J, the junction contained 9 bases not matched to a gene. Germline CDR1 SGHTA, CDR2 FQGNSA. This CDR3 region has 16 residues. The CDR3 DNA is TGTGCCAGCAGCCCGAGAACCGGGACAGGGGACAATGAGCAGTTCTTC. Its translation is CASSPRTGTGDNEQFF. Supplemented by reference TRBV7-2 and TRBJ2-1, the full variable domain reads GAGVSQSPSNKVTEKGKDVELRCDPISGHTALYWYRQSLGQGLEFLIYFQGNSAPDKSGLPSDRFSAERTGGSVSTLTIQRTQQEDSAVYLCASSPRTGTGDNEQFFGPGTRLTVL.

This clonotype was picked up a small number of times. This chain joins TRBV10-1 and TRBJ2-4; D is perhaps TRBD1 (6 bases). The J call may be mistaken, given a closer DNA end match to TRBJ2-5. Germline V gives CDR1 WNHNN, CDR2 SYGVQD (reference sequence). The CDR3 totals 15 residues. DNA for the CDR3: TGCGCCAGCAGTAAGGCCGGGACATCGCTCGAGACCCAGTACTTC. Translating it yields CASSKAGTSLETQYF.

The V gene is TRBV21-1, the J gene TRBJ2-1; the table's D call, TRBD1, has no DNA check behind it. TRBV21-1 constitutes a pseudogene. This CDR3 is built from 17 residues. The CDR3 DNA sequence: TGTGCCAGCAGCAAAGCCCGAACGGACAGGGGGCAGGATGAGCAGTTCTTC. It is translated as CASSKARTDRGQDEQFF.

This clonotype was seen more than once but under ten times. This chain uses TRBV28 with TRBJ2-5, with D tentatively TRBD2 (6 bases). V shed 4 bases and J shed 5 bases, with 20 bases lying between them. From germline, CDR1 is MDHEN and CDR2 SYDVKM. This CDR3 has 16 residues. The DNA of the CDR3 is TGTGCCAGCAGTTCCTCGTTCGGTGGGGAGGAGGAGACCCAGTACTTC. This codes for CASSSSFGGEEETQYF.

The sample holds a few counts of this clonotype. V is TRBV6-2 or TRBV6-3 and J is TRBJ2-7; 9 bases are shared with TRBD2. Germline CDR1 is MNHEY and CDR2 is SVGEGT. CDR3 length equals 13 residues. After removal of 7 bases from V and 11 bases from J, the junction contained 12 bases not matched to a gene. CDR3 amino acids: CASNLAGAPREYF. The CDR3 nucleotides read TGTGCCAGCAATTTAGCGGGAGCCCCCCGGGAGTACTTC.

The V gene is TRBV7-2, the J gene TRBJ2-2; D remains ambiguous. CDR1 is SGHTA and CDR2 is FQGNSA in the germline V gene. V lost 2 bases, J lost 2 bases, and 9 bases lay in between. The CDR3 runs to 15 residues. The CDR3 DNA reads TGTGCCAGCAGCTTATCGGTATCTAACACCGGGGAGCTGTTTTTT. This encodes CASSLSVSNTGELFF.

This clonotype was seen a few times. This chain uses TRBV27 with TRBJ2-1; no clear D. The V gene's germline CDR1 is MNHEY and CDR2 SMNVEV (reference sequence). The CDR3 runs to 12 residues. The V and J ends lost 6 bases and 8 bases respectively, with 11 bases between them. The CDR3 reads CASRPRWDEQFF. CDR3 DNA sequence: TGTGCCAGCAGGCCCAGGTGGGATGAGCAGTTCTTC.

V is TRBV6-2 or TRBV6-3 and J is TRBJ1-6, with D maybe TRBD1 (5 bases). The CDR3 is 15 amino acids. Germline V gene sequence: CDR1 MNHEY, CDR2 SVGEGT. V was clipped by 4 bases and J by 9 bases, with 16 bases between them. The CDR3 bases are TGTGCCAGCAGTTCACGGGAGGGGAGAGGTTCACCCCTCCACTTT. Translation: CASSSREGRGSPLHF.

This clonotype was detected only once. The V call is TRBV5-1, the J call TRBJ1-5, with 12 bases matching TRBD1. With V trimmed by 3 bases and J by 7 bases, 2 bases remained unmatched. The CDR3 consists of 14 residues. Germline V gene lookup returns CDR1 SGHRS and CDR2 YFSETQ. The CDR3 sequence is CASSSGQGAQPQHF. The CDR3 nucleotides read TGCGCCAGCAGCTCGGGACAGGGGGCACAGCCCCAGCATTTT.

This clonotype has ten or more counts. The chain links TRBV28 to TRBJ2-7, with D perhaps TRBD2 (6 bases). Germline V CDR1 and CDR2: MDHEN, SYDVKM. The CDR3 runs to 14 residues. V was pared by 7 bases and J by 4 bases, with 17 bases between. The CDR3 coding sequence is TGTGCCAGCACCCGCGGGGCGTCCCAGTACGAGCAGTACTTC. Amino acid sequence: CASTRGASQYEQYF.

This clonotype was observed a few times. The chain uses TRBV2 and TRBJ1-1, with D possibly being TRBD1 (6 bases). V was trimmed by 7 bases and J by 0 bases, leaving 15 bases between them. The germline CDR1 and CDR2 sequences are SNHLY and FYNNEI. This CDR3 has 15 amino acids. In DNA form, the CDR3 reads TGTGCCAGCAAACCCCTAGGACAGCTGAACACTGAAGCTTTCTTT. It is translated as CASKPLGQLNTEAFF.

The rearrangement links TRBV4-3 to TRBJ2-5; 9 bases agree with TRBD2. Trimming removed 4 bases from V and 4 bases from J; junction bases left unmatched: 7. Germline CDR1 and CDR2: LGHNA and YSLEER. There are 15 residues in the CDR3. The CDR3 protein is CASSLTTAGGETQYF. The CDR3 DNA sequence: TGCGCCAGCAGCCTCACGACAGCGGGGGGAGAGACCCAGTACTTC.

This chain joins TRBV20-1 and TRBJ2-3; the match to TRBD2 covers 10 bases. This CDR3 is built from 15 residues. Germline-derived CDR1 and CDR2 are DFQATT and SNEGSKA (reference sequence). The trim removed 6 bases at V and 3 bases at J, leaving 9 bases unmatched. CDR3 nucleotide sequence: TGCAGTGCAACGCAGCGGGAGGGCCAAACAGATACGCAGTATTTT. It yields the protein CSATQREGQTDTQYF.

The chain joins TRBV12-3 or TRBV12-4 to TRBJ2-7; 11 bases are a match to TRBD1. The J segment lost 3 bases and the V segment lost 2 bases, leaving 3 bases of the junction unmatched. The CDR3 consists of 15 residues. CDR3 sequence reads: CASSLRTGGNYEQYF. In DNA form, the CDR3 reads TGTGCCAGCAGTTTAAGGACAGGGGGCAACTACGAGCAGTACTTC.

This chain joins TRBV20-1 and TRBJ1-2, with unresolved D. The ends were cut back, 6 bases at V and 2 bases at J, with 13 bases in the middle. The CDR3 extends over 13 amino acids. Germline V gives CDR1 DFQATT, CDR2 SNEGSKA (reference sequence). The DNA of the CDR3 is TGCAGTGCCGGGGAGGGAGCGAACTATGGCTACACCTTC. Translating it yields CSAGEGANYGYTF.

The rearrangement links TRBV5-6 to TRBJ2-7; D assignment may be TRBD1 or TRBD2 (5 bases each). The CDR3 totals 15 residues. V lost 4 bases and J 10 bases, leaving 24 bases between the germline ends. Germline V gene sequence: CDR1 SGHDT, CDR2 YYEEEE. CDR3 loop: CASSVPGRSLHPQYF. The CDR3, as DNA: TGTGCCAGCAGCGTCCCGGGACGATCATTACATCCCCAGTACTTC.

The table lists this clonotype with a few counts. V and J are TRBV5-4 and TRBJ2-7, with D unclear. Germline V gene sequence: CDR1 SGHNT, CDR2 YYREEE (reference sequence). The CDR3 runs 15 residues. V was trimmed by 4 bases and J by 1 base, leaving 15 bases between them. CDR3 sequence (DNA): TGTGCCAGCAGCCAGAGGATAAGGTCGTCCTACGAGCAGTACTTC. This sequence encodes CASSQRIRSSYEQYF. Full variable domain (rest looked up from reference TRBV5-4 and TRBJ2-7): ETGVTQSPTHLIKTRGQQVTLRCSSQSGHNTVSWYQQALGQGPQFIFQYYREEENGRGNFPPRFSGLQFPNYSSELNVNALELDDSALYLCASSQRIRSSYEQYFGPGTRLTVT.

This chain connects TRBV10-3 to TRBJ2-5; 7 nucleotides line up with TRBD2. Trimming took 6 bases from V and 2 from J; bases not matched to a gene: 3. The V gene's germline CDR1 is ENHRY and CDR2 SYGVKD. The CDR3 is 13 amino acids. CDR3 in amino acids: CAIRQGGQETQYF. The CDR3 DNA reads as TGTGCCATCAGGCAGGGAGGGCAAGAGACCCAGTACTTC.

The chain couples TRBV20-1 to TRBJ1-2; tentatively, D is TRBD1 (6 bases). CDR3 length: 13 amino acids. Germline V gene data show CDR1 as DFQATT and CDR2 as SNEGSKA (reference sequence). Trimming left V 5 bases short and J 4 bases short, with 14 bases between. The DNA of the CDR3 is TGCAGTGCTGCGAGGGGGGGGGCCTATGGCTACACCTTC. Amino acid sequence: CSAARGGAYGYTF.

This chain connects TRBV20-1 to TRBJ1-5, with TRBD1 matching over 7 bases. The length of the CDR3 is 14 residues. With V trimmed by 4 bases and J by 1 base, 4 bases remained unmatched. Germline V gene data show CDR1 as DFQATT and CDR2 as SNEGSKA (reference sequence). CDR3 residues: CSAIKQGSNQPQHF. CDR3 nucleotide sequence: TGCAGTGCTATTAAACAGGGGAGCAATCAGCCCCAGCATTTT.